This TCR beta chain derives from a study of T-cell reconstitution after alpha-beta-depleted transplantation in children. This clonotype was found many times. Its target is not known. Broader study findings: The authors attributed T-cell counts and diversity one year after transplant mostly to newly produced T cells. Several patients had high TCRbeta diversity at day 60; it came from surviving recipient T cells and thymic progenitors. After transplant, at about two months, alpha-beta T cells were reportedly derived from several hundred expanded graft clones.

Germline V gives CDR1 MGHRA, CDR2 YSYEKL. V gave up 2 bases and J gave up 0 bases, with 16 bases separating them. This CDR3 spans 18 amino acids. Preparation of the TCRbeta library was carried out with unique molecular identifiers. A single record per CDR3 protein comes from TCRdb applying MiXCR to the PCR reads. Among about 190,000 distinct CDR3 sequences listed, roughly 11% were seen once. The V call is TRBV4-1, the J call TRBJ2-2; D is ambiguous. This sequence was found in a boy aged 2 to 9 with acute myeloid leukemia, due to receive a stem cell transplant. The sample in question was PBMCs, obtained before TCRalphabeta/CD19-depleted stem cell transplant. The CDR3 here is CASSQLGSSLANTGELFF. CDR3 DNA sequence: TGCGCCAGCAGCCAACTGGGCAGTAGCCTTGCGAACACCGGGGAGCTGTTTTTT.